The 19 T cell receptor beta chains below all came from one sample that was sequenced in a study of T cell repertoires in ileal Crohn's disease. TCRdb's copy holds only in-frame clones and misses some; the assay was immunoSEQ multiplex PCR. Of approximately 4,200 clones detected, 69% appear once; the ten largest clones hold 16%. The sample was ileal tissue. The receptors derive from an adult with Crohn's disease.

V usage is TRBV11-2 and J usage is TRBJ2-5; 8 nucleotides agree with TRBD2. This CDR3 spans 14 amino acids. V shed 4 bases and J 1 base; nucleotides not matched to a gene: 2. The germline V gene encodes CDR1 SGHAT and CDR2 FQNNGV. DNA of the CDR3: TGTGCCAGCAGCTACACTAGCGGCCAAGAGACCCAGTACTTC. This sequence encodes CASSYTSGQETQYF.

This clone has more than one count but fewer than ten. The V call is TRBV11-2, the J call TRBJ1-2; TRBD1 agrees at 8 bases. Germline loops: CDR1 SGHAT, CDR2 FQNNGV. Trimming removed 4 bases from V and 2 bases from J; junction bases left unmatched: 6. The CDR3 has 15 residues. The DNA for the CDR3 is TGTGCCAGCAGCTCCTCAGACAGGGGCAACTATGGCTACACCTTC. Encoded protein: CASSSSDRGNYGYTF.

The rearrangement joins TRBV27 to TRBJ1-2; D remains unclear. The germline CDR1 and CDR2 sequences are MNHEY and SMNVEV (reference sequence). The CDR3 is made up of 13 amino acids. The germline V and J ends were trimmed by 5 bases and 4 bases, with 11 bases remaining between them. CDR3 DNA: TGTGCCAGCAGTCTCACACGAAGCTATGGCTACACCTTC. It codes for CASSLTRSYGYTF.

V usage is TRBV7-9 and J usage is TRBJ1-1, with 12 positions matching TRBD1. With V trimmed by 6 bases and J by 3 bases, 2 bases remained unmatched. Germline V gene data show CDR1 as SEHNR and CDR2 as FQNEAQ (reference sequence). This CDR3 has 14 residues. The CDR3 nucleotides are TGTGCCAGCAGGGGACAGGGGGCAGACACTGAAGCTTTCTTT. It is translated as CASRGQGADTEAFF.

This clone appeared once. At one boundary the junction diverges from the germline segment, which might be a read error. The chain uses TRBV5-3 and TRBJ1-1, with 8 bases matching TRBD1. TRBV5-3 is an ORF; its function is uncertain. The CDR3 totals 14 residues. The CDR3 region has the DNA TGTGCCAGCAGCTCATCAGGGGGCTGGACTGAAGCTTTCTTT. This codes for CASSSSGGWTEAFF.

The chain joins TRBV2 to TRBJ2-5, with TRBD2 as a possible D gene (5 bases). The J call may be incorrect, as the DNA end agrees better with TRBJ2-7. CDR1 and CDR2 (germline): SNHLY, FYNNEI. The CDR3 totals 14 residues. The CDR3 region is CASRDKLGSYEQYF. For the CDR3, the DNA is TGTGCCAGCAGGGATAAACTAGGATCCTACGAGCAGTACTTC.

The V and J genes are TRBV29-1 and TRBJ2-7; tentative D call: TRBD2 (5 bases). V was pared by 1 base and J by 3 bases, with 22 bases between. This CDR3 is built from 17 residues. Germline V CDR1 and CDR2: SQVTM, ANQGSEA. The CDR3 region has the DNA TGCAGCGTTGAAGGAGATTCGATCAGAGGAGGAGGCTACGAGCAGTACTTC. It encodes CSVEGDSIRGGGYEQYF.

By sample share, this clone is large. This chain connects TRBV10-3 to TRBJ2-1, with 10 nucleotides matching TRBD2. Germline loops: CDR1 ENHRY, CDR2 SYGVKD. With V trimmed by 6 bases and J by 8 bases, 19 bases remained unmatched. This CDR3 region has 18 residues. CDR3 sequence reads: CAISEPSGERGGPHEQFF. CDR3 coding DNA: TGTGCCATCAGCGAGCCCTCCGGGGAGCGGGGGGGCCCCCATGAGCAGTTCTTC.

This clone was detected only once. V is TRBV2 and J is TRBJ2-7; tentative D call: TRBD2 (5 bases). V lost 4 bases, J lost 7 bases, and 11 bases lay in between. There are 12 residues in the CDR3. Per germline, CDR1 SNHLY and CDR2 FYNNEI. The chain's CDR3 is CASSGRGSEQYF. Written as DNA, the CDR3 is TGTGCCAGCAGTGGACGTGGGAGTGAGCAGTACTTC.

The V and J genes are TRBV29-1 and TRBJ2-1, with 13 nucleotides matching TRBD2. V lost 4 bases and J lost 3; bases outside the gene matches: 6. This CDR3 has 16 residues. CDR1 SQVTM and CDR2 ANQGSEA come from the germline V gene. CDR3: CSVGGGLAGFYNEQFF. CDR3 bases: TGCAGCGTTGGGGGGGGACTAGCGGGATTCTACAATGAGCAGTTCTTC.

Notes on this clone: Other DNA sequences in the same sample also yield this CDR3. The chain carries TRBV18 and TRBJ2-3; TRBD1 aligns across 8 bases. With V trimmed by 6 bases and J by 3 bases, 5 bases remained unmatched. Germline V gene data show CDR1 as KGHSH and CDR2 as LQKENI. This CDR3 region has 14 residues. The CDR3 DNA follows: TGTGCCAGCTCCGGACAGGGTCGGACAGATACGCAGTATTTT. Its protein is CASSGQGRTDTQYF.

The V and J genes are TRBV6-5 and TRBJ1-2, with D uncertain. This CDR3 contains 11 residues. CDR1 is MNHEY, CDR2 SVGAGI, per germline. The ends were cut back, 6 bases at V and 9 bases at J, with 11 bases in the middle. The CDR3 nucleotides are TGTGCCAGCAGGTCCCGCGTTAGCTACACCTTC. Amino acid sequence: CASRSRVSYTF.

V and J are TRBV28 and TRBJ1-5; tentative D call: TRBD1 (6 bases). The V end lost 4 bases, the J end lost 1 base, and 8 bases lay between the germline ends. The CDR3 has 14 residues. The germline V gene encodes CDR1 MDHEN and CDR2 SYDVKM. The chain's CDR3 is CASSSTGSNQPQHF. CDR3 in DNA: TGTGCCAGCAGTTCTACAGGGAGCAATCAGCCCCAGCATTTT.

This clone has just one count. The chain links TRBV27 to TRBJ1-6, with 9 bases aligning to TRBD1. CDR1 MNHEY and CDR2 SMNVEV come from the germline V gene (reference sequence). The CDR3 spans 12 residues. J was trimmed by 14 bases and V by 2 bases; bases with no gene match: 1. The CDR3 bases are TGTGCCAGCAGTTTAAGGGACAGGGCCCTCCACTTT. Protein sequence: CASSLRDRALHF.

The chain recombines TRBV6-1 with TRBJ1-2; D unclear. V gave up 2 bases and J gave up 4 bases, with 8 bases separating them. CDR3 length: 13 amino acids. Germline loops: CDR1 MNHNS, CDR2 SASEGT. CDR3 sequence: CASSEYGLYGYTF. Written as DNA, the CDR3 is TGTGCCAGCAGTGAATACGGTCTCTATGGCTACACCTTC.

This clone was seen a few times. The CDR3 here is CASSLGGTGELFF. In DNA, the CDR3 is TGCGCCAGCAGCCTCGGGGGGACCGGGGAGCTGTTTTTT. The gene calls are TRBV5-1 and TRBJ2-2; 7 bases match TRBD2. V lost 4 bases to trimming and J lost 5 bases; unmatched junction nucleotides: 2. Germline V lookup: CDR1 SGHRS, CDR2 YFSETQ. The CDR3 has 13 residues.

CDR3 amino acids: CASSFSGGRDKAFF. The CDR3 region has the DNA TGTGCCAGCAGTTTCTCAGGGGGCAGAGACAAGGCTTTCTTT. This chain uses TRBV27 with TRBJ1-1; 8 bases match TRBD1. The CDR3 extends over 14 amino acids. CDR1 is MNHEY, CDR2 SMNVEV, per germline (reference sequence). V dropped 3 bases and J dropped 11; count of bases not matched to a gene: 11.

This chain connects TRBV4-2 to TRBJ2-7; no definite D call. V was trimmed by 1 base and J by 0 bases, leaving 4 bases between them. The CDR3 contains 13 residues. Germline V gene lookup returns CDR1 LGHNA and CDR2 YNFKEQ. The CDR3 region is CASSQGHSYEQYF. CDR3 in DNA: TGTGCCAGCAGCCAAGGACACTCCTACGAGCAGTACTTC.

The chain has TRBV5-4 and TRBJ1-2; TRBD1 agrees at 8 bases. With 0 bases clipped from V and 0 bases from J, the junction kept 4 bases outside the gene matches. Germline V gene data show CDR1 as SGHNT and CDR2 as YYREEE (reference sequence). CDR3 size: 16 residues. For the CDR3, the DNA is TGTGCCAGCAGCTTGGCCAGGGGGCAAGCTAACTATGGCTACACCTTC. Translating gives CASSLARGQANYGYTF. Full variable domain (remainder filled in from reference TRBV5-4 and TRBJ1-2): ETGVTQSPTHLIKTRGQQVTLRCSSQSGHNTVSWYQQALGQGPQFIFQYYREEENGRGNFPPRFSGLQFPNYSSELNVNALELDDSALYLCASSLARGQANYGYTFGSGTRLTVV.